Listed here are 6 T cell receptor beta chains from one sample, sequenced in a study of shared T cell receptors in the human thymus (dated by TCRdb to about 2021). Libraries were prepared through the immunoSEQ multiplex PCR assay. Sourced from immuneACCESS, this table was stored by TCRdb with only in-frame sequences that have V and J called. A share of the clones is absent; for the studies checked, an unresolved V gene accounts for under half, and the remainder has no known explanation. This sample comprises approximately 580,000 clones, around 78% of them detected only once. The leading ten clones occupy about 0.014% of the sample. This same sample was also part of a study on human thymus T cells.

The material sequenced was thymocytes. The receptor source for this set is a boy in the first two years of life with a congenital heart defect. Donor details come from another sample of the same person, matched by shared clones.

In the case of this clone: The identical CDR3 is also encoded by other nucleotide sequences in the sample. The chain combines TRBV20-1 with TRBJ1-1; perhaps TRBD1 as D (5 bases). V lost 3 bases and J 11 bases, leaving 13 bases between the germline ends. The CDR3 sequence is 11 residues long. The germline V gene has CDR1 DFQATT and CDR2 SNEGSKA (reference sequence). The CDR3 spells CSARGQTEAFF. The CDR3, as DNA: TGCAGTGCTAGGGGGCAGACAGAGGCTTTCTTT.

The V call is TRBV5-5, the J call TRBJ1-1; 7 bases line up with TRBD1. Germline CDR1 is SGHKS and CDR2 is YYEKEE (reference sequence). The V and J ends lost 10 bases and 0 bases, in that order; junction bases with no gene match: 12. The CDR3 spans 15 residues. CDR3 sequence: CAGHRDSHMNTEAFF. Written as DNA, the CDR3 is TGTGCCGGACACCGGGACAGCCATATGAACACTGAAGCTTTCTTT.

The genes are TRBV19 and TRBJ2-7; a weak D match, TRBD2 (5 bases). Germline V lookup: CDR1 LNHDA, CDR2 SQIVND (reference sequence). Between the trimmed V and J ends, which lost 6 bases and 2 bases, there was a span of 11 bases. This CDR3 region has 13 residues. The CDR3 is CASSLSGAYEQYF. The DNA of the CDR3 is TGTGCCAGTAGCCTCTCCGGGGCCTACGAGCAGTACTTC. Variable domain in full (rest from reference TRBV19 and TRBJ2-7): DGGITQSPKYLFRKEGQNVTLSCEQNLNHDAMYWYRQDPGQGLRLIYYSQIVNDFQKGDIAEGYSVSREKKESFPLTVTSAQKNPTAFYLCASSLSGAYEQYFGPGTRLTVT.

V gene TRBV6-1 combines with J gene TRBJ1-2, with D possibly matching TRBD1 (6 bases). The CDR3 is 13 residues long. V was cut by 5 bases and J by 6 bases, with 13 bases left in between. CDR1 MNHNS and CDR2 SASEGT come from the germline V gene. The CDR3 nucleotides read TGTGCCAGCAGTCCTACAGGGTTGGATGGCTACACCTTC. It yields the protein CASSPTGLDGYTF.

This clone was found a few times. The chain recombines TRBV19 with TRBJ1-4, with D unclear. V was shortened by 1 base and J by 6 bases, with 15 bases between the two germline ends. Germline CDR1 LNHDA, CDR2 SQIVND (reference sequence). CDR3 size: 16 residues. The CDR3 loop is CASSIAGTIQDEKLFF. CDR3 sequence (DNA): TGTGCCAGTAGTATAGCCGGAACCATCCAGGATGAAAAACTGTTTTTT.

This chain joins TRBV6-1 and TRBJ2-7; 12 nucleotides line up with TRBD1. V lost 0 bases and J lost 4; bases outside the gene matches: 4. The CDR3 spans 16 residues. The germline V gene encodes CDR1 MNHNS and CDR2 SASEGT. For the CDR3, the DNA is TGTGCCAGCAGTGAAGCTAGGGACAGGGGGCGATACGAGCAGTACTTC. Encoded protein: CASSEARDRGRYEQYF.